This T cell receptor (beta chain) is drawn from a study of blood T cell repertoires in COVID-19. Study overall: Samples of COVID-19 (acute and convalescent) were obtained from the United States, Italy and Spain. PBMCs, B-cell-depleted T cells, or T cells provided the cDNA or gDNA that made up the material.

Per the germline V gene, CDR1 is SGHNT and CDR2 is YENEEA. This CDR3 is 16 amino acids long. V dropped 2 bases and J dropped 7; count of bases not matched to a gene: 10. Under the authors' procedure: Researchers report that nucleated cell counts were estimated from reference gene primer amplification. Using immunoSEQ multiplex PCR, the repertoire was profiled, and TCRdb retains in-frame clones only, with some absent. V, J and clone size derive from that table, while D and trimming were established from the DNA sequence. The sample has tens of thousands of clones, 88% seen once. The chain joins TRBV11-3 to TRBJ2-1; 8 bases map to TRBD2. The sequence was collected from a woman aged 45-65 years with active or convalescent COVID-19. Sequencing was performed on peripheral blood. The CDR3 sequence is CASSLTVGAGDNEQFF. The DNA for the CDR3 is TGTGCCAGCAGCTTAACGGTGGGAGCGGGAGATAATGAGCAGTTCTTC.